Sequencing of this T cell receptor (beta chain) was carried out in a study of blood T cell repertoires in COVID-19. Study as a whole: The origin of the acute and convalescent COVID-19 samples was the United States, Italy and Spain. Sources were T cells, B-cell-depleted T cells, or PBMCs; the material itself was cDNA or gDNA.

Authors' methods: Quantification of nucleated cells was approximated via reference gene primer amplification. The protocol was immunoSEQ multiplex PCR, while the TCRdb copy is restricted to in-frame clones and leaves out a portion. That table gives V, J and clone size, and the DNA gave D and trimming. The sample includes some 160,000 clones, 78% seen only once; the top ten take 11% to 15%. The V and J ends lost 1 base and 1 base, in that order; junction bases with no gene match: 7. Germline V CDR1 and CDR2: LNHDA, SQIVND (reference sequence). This CDR3 region has 18 residues. The genes are TRBV19 and TRBJ1-5, with TRBD1 matching over 10 bases. The specimen sequenced was peripheral blood. The sequence was obtained from an elderly woman with acute or convalescent COVID-19. The CDR3 sequence: CASSIGRQGARSNQPQHF. The CDR3 DNA follows: TGTGCCAGTAGTATAGGAAGACAGGGGGCTCGAAGCAATCAGCCCCAGCATTTT. The full variable domain, with the rest looked up from reference TRBV19 and TRBJ1-5, is DGGITQSPKYLFRKEGQNVTLSCEQNLNHDAMYWYRQDPGQGLRLIYYSQIVNDFQKGDIAEGYSVSREKKESFPLTVTSAQKNPTAFYLCASSIGRQGARSNQPQHFGDGTRLSIL.